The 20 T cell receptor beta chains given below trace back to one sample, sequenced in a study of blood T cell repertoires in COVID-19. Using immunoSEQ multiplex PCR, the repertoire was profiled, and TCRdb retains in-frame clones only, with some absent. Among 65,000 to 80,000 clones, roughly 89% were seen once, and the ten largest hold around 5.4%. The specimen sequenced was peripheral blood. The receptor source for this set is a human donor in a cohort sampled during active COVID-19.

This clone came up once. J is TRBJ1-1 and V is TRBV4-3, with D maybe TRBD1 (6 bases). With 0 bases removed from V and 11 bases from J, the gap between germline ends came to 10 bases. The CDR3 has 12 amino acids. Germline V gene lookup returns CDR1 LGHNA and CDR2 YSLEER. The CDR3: CASSQEPGAAFF. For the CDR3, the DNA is TGCGCCAGCAGCCAAGAGCCAGGGGCGGCTTTCTTT.

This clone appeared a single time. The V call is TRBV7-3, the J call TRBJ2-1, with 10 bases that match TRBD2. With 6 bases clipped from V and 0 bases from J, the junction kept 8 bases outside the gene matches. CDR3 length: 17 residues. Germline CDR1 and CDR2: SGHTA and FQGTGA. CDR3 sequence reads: CASSDGLAVSSYNEQFF. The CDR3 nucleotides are TGTGCCAGCAGTGACGGACTAGCGGTAAGCTCCTACAATGAGCAGTTCTTC.

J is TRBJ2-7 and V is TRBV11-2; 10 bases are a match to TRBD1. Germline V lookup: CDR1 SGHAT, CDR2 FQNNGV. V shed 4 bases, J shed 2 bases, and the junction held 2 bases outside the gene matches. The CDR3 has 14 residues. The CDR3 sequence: CASSSGTGAYEQYF. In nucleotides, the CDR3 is TGTGCCAGCAGCTCCGGGACAGGGGCCTACGAGCAGTACTTC. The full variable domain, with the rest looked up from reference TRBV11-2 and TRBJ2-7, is EAGVAQSPRYKIIEKRQSVAFWCNPISGHATLYWYQQILGQGPKLLIQFQNNGVVDDSQLPKDRFSAERLKGVDSTLKIQPAKLEDSAVYLCASSSGTGAYEQYFGPGTRLTVT.

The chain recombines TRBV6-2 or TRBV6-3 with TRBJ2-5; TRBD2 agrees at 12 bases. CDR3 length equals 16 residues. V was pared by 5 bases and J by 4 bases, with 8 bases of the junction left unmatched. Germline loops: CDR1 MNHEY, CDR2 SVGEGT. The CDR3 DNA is TGTGCCAGCAGTCGTGAACTAGCGGGGGGTGGAGAGACCCAGTACTTC. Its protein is CASSRELAGGGETQYF.

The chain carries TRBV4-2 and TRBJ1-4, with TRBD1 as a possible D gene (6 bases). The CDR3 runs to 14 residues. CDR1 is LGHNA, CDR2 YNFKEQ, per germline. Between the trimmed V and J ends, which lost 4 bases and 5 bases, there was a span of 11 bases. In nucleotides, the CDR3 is TGTGCCAGCAGCCCAGGACAGCCCAATGAAAAACTGTTTTTT. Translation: CASSPGQPNEKLFF.

The CDR3 DNA reads as TGTGCCAGTAGGGACCAGGGGACTCAGCCCCAGCATTTT. Translating it yields CASRDQGTQPQHF. This chain joins TRBV19 and TRBJ1-5, with a possible D match to TRBD1 (6 bases). The CDR3 covers 13 residues. Per the germline V gene, CDR1 is LNHDA and CDR2 is SQIVND (reference sequence). Trimming cost V 6 bases and J 6 bases, with 12 bases left between them.

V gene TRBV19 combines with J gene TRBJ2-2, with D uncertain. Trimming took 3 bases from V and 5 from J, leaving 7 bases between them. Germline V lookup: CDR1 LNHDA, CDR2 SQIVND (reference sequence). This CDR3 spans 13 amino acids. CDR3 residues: CASSIRRTGELFF. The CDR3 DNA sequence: TGTGCCAGTAGTATCAGAAGAACCGGGGAGCTGTTTTTT.

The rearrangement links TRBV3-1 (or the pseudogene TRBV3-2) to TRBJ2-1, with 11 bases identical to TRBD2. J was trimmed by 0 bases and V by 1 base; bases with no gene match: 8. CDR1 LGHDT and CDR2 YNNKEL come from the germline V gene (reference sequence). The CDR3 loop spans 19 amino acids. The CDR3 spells CASSQAGLAAKSSYNEQFF. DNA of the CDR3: TGTGCCAGCAGCCAAGCGGGACTAGCGGCGAAGAGCTCCTACAATGAGCAGTTCTTC.

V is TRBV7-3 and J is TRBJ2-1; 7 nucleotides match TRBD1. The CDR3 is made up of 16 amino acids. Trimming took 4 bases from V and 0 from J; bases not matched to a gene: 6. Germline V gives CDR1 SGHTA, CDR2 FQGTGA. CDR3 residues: CASSSTGQSSYNEQFF. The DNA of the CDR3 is TGTGCCAGCAGCTCAACGGGACAGAGCTCCTACAATGAGCAGTTCTTC.

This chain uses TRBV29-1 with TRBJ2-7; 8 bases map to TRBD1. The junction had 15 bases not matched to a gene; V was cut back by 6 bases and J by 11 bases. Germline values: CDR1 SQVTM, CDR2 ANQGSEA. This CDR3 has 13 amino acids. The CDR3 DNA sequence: TGCAGCGTCTCTCCGGGACAGGCTAGAAGGGAGTACTTC. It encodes CSVSPGQARREYF.

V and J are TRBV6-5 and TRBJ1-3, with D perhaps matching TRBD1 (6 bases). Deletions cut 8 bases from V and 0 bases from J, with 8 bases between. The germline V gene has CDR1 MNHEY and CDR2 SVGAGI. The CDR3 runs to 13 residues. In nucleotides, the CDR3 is TGTGCCAGCGCAGGGGCCTCTGGAAACACCATATATTTT. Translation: CASAGASGNTIYF.

The CDR3: CASSLGGDFSYEQYF. The CDR3 region has the DNA TGTGCCAGCAGCTTAGGAGGGGACTTCTCCTACGAGCAGTACTTC. This rearrangement joins TRBV7-2 to TRBJ2-7, with D possibly matching TRBD2 (6 bases). This CDR3 is built from 15 residues. V lost 1 base and J lost 0, with 10 bases in between. Germline-derived CDR1 and CDR2 are SGHTA and FQGNSA.

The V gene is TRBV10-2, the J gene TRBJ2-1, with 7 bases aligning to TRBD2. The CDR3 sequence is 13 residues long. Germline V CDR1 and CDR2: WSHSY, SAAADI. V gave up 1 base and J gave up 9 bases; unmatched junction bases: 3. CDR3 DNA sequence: TGCGCCAGCAGTGAGTGGGGGGGACCTGAGCAGTTCTTC. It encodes CASSEWGGPEQFF.

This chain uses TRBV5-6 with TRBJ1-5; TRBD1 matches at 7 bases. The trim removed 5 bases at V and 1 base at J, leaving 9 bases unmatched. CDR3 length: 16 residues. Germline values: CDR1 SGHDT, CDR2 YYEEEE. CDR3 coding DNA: TGTGCCAGCAGGTACACCCTACAGGGGAGCAATCAGCCCCAGCATTTT. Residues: CASRYTLQGSNQPQHF.

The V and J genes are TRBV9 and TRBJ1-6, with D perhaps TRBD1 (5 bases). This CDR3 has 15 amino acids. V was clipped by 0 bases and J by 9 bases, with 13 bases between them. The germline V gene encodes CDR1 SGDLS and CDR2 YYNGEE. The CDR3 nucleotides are TGTGCCAGCAGCGTAGATCCAGGGCCGGGTTCACCCCTCCACTTT. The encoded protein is CASSVDPGPGSPLHF.

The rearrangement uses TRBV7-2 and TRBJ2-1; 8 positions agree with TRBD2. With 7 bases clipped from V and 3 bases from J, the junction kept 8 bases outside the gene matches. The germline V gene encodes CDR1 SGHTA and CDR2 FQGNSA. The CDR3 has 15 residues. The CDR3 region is CASNDGGGHYNEQFF. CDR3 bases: TGTGCCAGCAACGACGGGGGGGGTCACTACAATGAGCAGTTCTTC. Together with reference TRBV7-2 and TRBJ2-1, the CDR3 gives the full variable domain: GAGVSQSPSNKVTEKGKDVELRCDPISGHTALYWYRQSLGQGLEFLIYFQGNSAPDKSGLPSDRFSAERTGGSVSTLTIQRTQQEDSAVYLCASNDGGGHYNEQFFGPGTRLTVL.

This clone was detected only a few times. CDR3 sequence: CASSQGPGYEQYF. CDR3 coding DNA: TGTGCCAGCAGCCAAGGGCCGGGATACGAGCAGTACTTC. The rearrangement uses TRBV14 and TRBJ2-7; possibly TRBD2 for D (5 bases). The CDR3 has 13 residues. Looked up from germline, CDR1 is SGHDN and CDR2 is FVKESK. V lost 1 base, J lost 4 bases, and 8 bases lay in between.

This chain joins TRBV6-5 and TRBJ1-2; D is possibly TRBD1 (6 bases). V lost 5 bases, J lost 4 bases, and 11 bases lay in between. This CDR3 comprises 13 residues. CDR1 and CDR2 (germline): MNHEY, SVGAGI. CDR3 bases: TGTGCCAGCAGTAGACAGGACTCCTATGGCTACACCTTC. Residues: CASSRQDSYGYTF.

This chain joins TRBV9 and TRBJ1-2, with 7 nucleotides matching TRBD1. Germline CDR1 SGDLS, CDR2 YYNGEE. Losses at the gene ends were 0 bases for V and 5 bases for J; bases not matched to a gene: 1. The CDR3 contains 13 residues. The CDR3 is CASSVAGGYGYTF. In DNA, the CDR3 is TGTGCCAGCAGCGTAGCAGGGGGTTATGGCTACACCTTC.

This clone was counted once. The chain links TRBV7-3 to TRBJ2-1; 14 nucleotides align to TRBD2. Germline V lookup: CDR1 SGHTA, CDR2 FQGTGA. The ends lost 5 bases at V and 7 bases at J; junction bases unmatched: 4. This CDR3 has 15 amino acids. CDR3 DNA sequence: TGTGCCAGCAGCCCAGGGACTAGCGGGAGTAATGAGCAGTTCTTC. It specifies CASSPGTSGSNEQFF.